A selection of T cell receptor beta chains follows, all from one sample in a study of early T cells in non-severe SARS-CoV-2 infection. TCRdb ran MiXCR on the 5' RACE reads and lists one entry per CDR3 protein. Here the sample spans roughly 40,000 distinct CDR3 sequences, 5% to 6.5% being singletons. The sequencing here drew on whole blood, taken at baseline. These TCRs come from an adult who was a healthcare worker with PCR-confirmed SARS-CoV-2 infection or an uninfected control (not recorded which). The CDR3 runs from the conserved cysteine through the conserved F or W. D genes are given only for firm matches. Not all rows give a size; the values are once, few, many and, for expanded clones, a class.

j_call d_call clone_size v_call cdr3_nt cdr3_aa
TRBJ1-5 NA many TRBV7-2 TGTGCCAGCAGCTTAGGAGTTAGTCAGCCCCAGCATTTT CASSLGVSQPQHF
TRBJ2-7 NA NA TRBV28 TGTGCCAGCAGTTTTTTAGGGGGAAAGAGGTACGAGCAGTACTTC CASSFLGGKRYEQYF
TRBJ1-2 TRBD1 many TRBV7-2 TGTGCCAGCAGCTTGACAGGGCGGATTGGAGGCTACACCTTC CASSLTGRIGGYTF
TRBJ1-6 TRBD1 NA TRBV12-3/TRBV12-4 TGTGCCAGCAGAGGACAGGGAAGCTATAATTCACCCCTCCACTTT CASRGQGSYNSPLHF
TRBJ2-1 NA few TRBV11-3 TGTGCCAGCAGCTTATCAGAATACAATGAGCAGTTCTTC CASSLSEYNEQFF
TRBJ2-7 TRBD1 NA TRBV27 TGTGCCAGCAGTTTTATCAGGGGGCGCGTTTACGAGCAGTACTTC CASSFIRGRVYEQYF
TRBJ1-5 NA few TRBV12-3/TRBV12-4 TGTGCCAGCACCCAGCCGGGGCAGCCCCAGCATTTT CASTQPGQPQHF
TRBJ1-1 NA NA TRBV15 TGTGCCACCAGCAGAGTTACAGCTGACACTGAAGCTTTCTTT CATSRVTADTEAFF
TRBJ2-5 NA many TRBV7-8 TGTGCCAGCAGCTTCCGGGAGCGAGAGACCCAGTACTTC CASSFRERETQYF
TRBJ2-7 NA many TRBV7-9 TGTGCCAGCAGCAGAATCACCTACGAGCAGTACTTC CASSRITYEQYF
TRBJ2-5 TRBD1 NA TRBV27 TGTGCCAGCAAACCCGGGACAGGGGAAGAGACCCAGTACTTC CASKPGTGEETQYF
TRBJ2-7 TRBD1 many TRBV28 TGTGCCAGCAGGGAGACAGGGAGCTCCTACGAGCAGTACTTC CASRETGSSYEQYF
TRBJ2-3 NA many TRBV7-3 TGTGCCAGCAGCTTAATTGGCCGGGGAAGCACAGATACGCAGTATTTT CASSLIGRGSTDTQYF
TRBJ2-2 TRBD1 NA TRBV4-3 TGCGCCAGCAGCCTTACCGGGACAGGGGGCATCGGGGAGCTGTTTTTT CASSLTGTGGIGELFF
TRBJ1-4 TRBD1 many TRBV20-1 TGCAGTGCTAGTGTGGGCAGGGGGCCGGAAAAACTGTTTTTT CSASVGRGPEKLFF
TRBJ2-2 NA many TRBV5-1 TGCGCCAGCAGCAACGGCGCGGGCGCCGGGGAGCTGTTTTTT CASSNGAGAGELFF
TRBJ1-2 NA NA TRBV20-1 TGCAGTGCTAGAGATAATCCAGGGATCGGCTACACCTTC CSARDNPGIGYTF
TRBJ1-3 NA few TRBV15 TGTGCCACCAGCCCAGTTTATTCCTCTGGAAACACCATATATTTT CATSPVYSSGNTIYF
TRBJ2-3 NA many TRBV11-2 TGTGCCAGCAGCTTAGACAAGTGGGATACGCAGTATTTT CASSLDKWDTQYF
TRBJ2-7 NA many TRBV27 TGTGCCAGCAGTTCCGGCGAAGCCTACGAGCAGTACTTC CASSSGEAYEQYF
TRBJ2-7 NA many TRBV30 TGTGCCTGGAGCGGCAACTCCCTCCGGGACTGGGGTTTGGAGCAGTACTTC CAWSGNSLRDWGLEQYF
TRBJ2-7 NA NA TRBV11-2 TGTGCCAGCAGCTTAGTTGCCAGCCCCTACGAGCAGTACTTC CASSLVASPYEQYF
TRBJ2-3 NA NA TRBV6-6 TGTGCCAGCAGTTACTCCGCAGGGATTACAGATACGCAGTATTTT CASSYSAGITDTQYF
TRBJ1-4 NA many TRBV3-1 TGTGCCAGCAGCCAAGATACCGGTAATGAAAAACTGTTTTTT CASSQDTGNEKLFF
TRBJ2-7 TRBD1 many TRBV30 TGTGCCTGGAAGGGACAGGAACCCTACGAGCAGTACTTC CAWKGQEPYEQYF
TRBJ1-1 TRBD1 many TRBV7-2 TGTGCCAGCAGCACACGGGACAGGGGGACTGAAGCTTTCTTT CASSTRDRGTEAFF
TRBJ2-4 TRBD1 many TRBV5-6 TGTGCCAGCAGCCGAAGGACAGGAGGCAAAAACATTCAGTACTTC CASSRRTGGKNIQYF
TRBJ2-5 NA few TRBV29-1 TGCAGCGTGGACGCTAGGGGGTACCAAGAGACCCAGTACTTC CSVDARGYQETQYF
TRBJ2-7 TRBD1 many TRBV5-1 TGCGCCAGCAGCTGGGACAGGGGGAACTACGAGCAGTACTTC CASSWDRGNYEQYF
TRBJ2-1 TRBD2 many TRBV27 TGTGCCAGCAAAAGCGGGGGGAGTTACAATGAGCAGTTCTTC CASKSGGSYNEQFF
TRBJ1-2 NA many TRBV29-1 TGCAGCGTTGAGCGGCAGGGGCACCAAATATATGGCTACACCTTC CSVERQGHQIYGYTF
TRBJ2-1 TRBD2 NA TRBV6-5 TGTGCCAGCACCTTACGGGCTAGCGGGGGCAGGAATGAGCAGTTCTTC CASTLRASGGRNEQFF
TRBJ1-1 TRBD1 many TRBV11-3 TGTGCCAGCAGCTCGACAGGGGATCGGGCTGAAGCTTTCTTT CASSSTGDRAEAFF
TRBJ2-3 NA NA TRBV11-2 TGTGCCAGCAGCTTGCAAGGGTCCCCAGATACGCAGTATTTT CASSLQGSPDTQYF
TRBJ2-5 NA many TRBV3-1 TGTGCCAGCAGCCAAGGCCACAGGGCAGAGACCCAGTACTTC CASSQGHRAETQYF
TRBJ2-3 TRBD2 few TRBV6-4 TGTGCCAGCTCCGGGACTAGCGGGGGAACAGATACGCAGTATTTT CASSGTSGGTDTQYF
TRBJ2-3 TRBD1 many TRBV7-6 TGTGCCAGCAGCTTAGTGCAGGGGGCTTTAACAGATACGCAGTATTTT CASSLVQGALTDTQYF
TRBJ2-7 NA NA TRBV30 TGTGCCTGGGCCACCAGGGGCGGCTACGAGCAGTACTTC CAWATRGGYEQYF
TRBJ2-1 NA many TRBV7-9 TGTGCCAGCAGCTTAGACAGGTACAATGAGCAGTTCTTC CASSLDRYNEQFF
TRBJ2-3 TRBD2 many TRBV28 TGTGCCAGCGGGGGCGGGGGGGCCATAGATACGCAGTATTTT CASGGGGAIDTQYF
TRBJ2-7 TRBD2 many TRBV7-9 TGTGCCAGCAGCTTAATCTTGCGGGGGGCAGACGAGCAGTACTTC CASSLILRGADEQYF
TRBJ1-5 NA many TRBV25-1 TGTGCCAGCAGTGGGGGGAGTCAGCCCCAGCATTTT CASSGGSQPQHF
TRBJ2-1 TRBD2 many TRBV19 TGTGCCAGTAGTATGCAGCGGGGGGGCCGGAATGAGCAGTTCTTC CASSMQRGGRNEQFF
TRBJ2-3 NA NA TRBV7-2 TGTGCCAGCAGCTTTGGTCCCCGCACAGATACGCAGTATTTT CASSFGPRTDTQYF
TRBJ2-2 TRBD2 NA TRBV4-1 TGCGCCAGCAGCTCGGGGGGGAGGGAGCTGTTTTTT CASSSGGRELFF